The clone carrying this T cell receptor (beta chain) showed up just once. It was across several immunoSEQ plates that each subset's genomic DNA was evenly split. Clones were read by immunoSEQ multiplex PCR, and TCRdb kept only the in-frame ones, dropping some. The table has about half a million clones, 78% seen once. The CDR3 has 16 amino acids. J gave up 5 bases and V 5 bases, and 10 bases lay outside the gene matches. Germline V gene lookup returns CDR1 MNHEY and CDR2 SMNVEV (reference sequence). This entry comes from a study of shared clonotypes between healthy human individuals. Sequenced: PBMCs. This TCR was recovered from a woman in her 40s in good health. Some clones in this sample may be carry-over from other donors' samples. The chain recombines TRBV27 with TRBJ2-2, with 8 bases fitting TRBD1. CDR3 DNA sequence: TGTGCCAGCAGTCCAGGGGGCGCCCCGAGGACCGGGGAGCTGTTTTTT. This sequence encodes CASSPGGAPRTGELFF.